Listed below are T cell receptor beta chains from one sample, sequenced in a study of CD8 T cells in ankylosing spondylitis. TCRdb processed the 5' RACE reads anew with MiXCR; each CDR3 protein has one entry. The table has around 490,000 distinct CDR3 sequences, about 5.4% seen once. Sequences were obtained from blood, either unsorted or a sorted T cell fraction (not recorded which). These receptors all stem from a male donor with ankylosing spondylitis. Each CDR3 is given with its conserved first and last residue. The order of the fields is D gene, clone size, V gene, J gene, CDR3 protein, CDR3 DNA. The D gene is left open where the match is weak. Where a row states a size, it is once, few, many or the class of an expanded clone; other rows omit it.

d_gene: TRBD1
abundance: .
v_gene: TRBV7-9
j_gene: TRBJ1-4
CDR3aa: CASSVGQGVNEKLFF
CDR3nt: TGTGCCAGCAGCGTCGGACAGGGAGTAAATGAAAAACTGTTTTTT

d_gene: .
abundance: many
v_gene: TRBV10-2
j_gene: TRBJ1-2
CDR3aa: CASMGSERRGYTF
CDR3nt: TGCGCCAGCATGGGGAGCGAGCGACGGGGCTACACCTTC

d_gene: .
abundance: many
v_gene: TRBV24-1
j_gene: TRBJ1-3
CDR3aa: CATGRPGNTIYF
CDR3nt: TGTGCCACCGGACGGCCTGGAAACACCATATATTTT

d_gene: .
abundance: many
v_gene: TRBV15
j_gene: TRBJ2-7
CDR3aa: CATSRDVSAGRINEQYF
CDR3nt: TGTGCCACCAGCAGAGATGTGTCGGCAGGTAGAATCAACGAGCAGTACTTC

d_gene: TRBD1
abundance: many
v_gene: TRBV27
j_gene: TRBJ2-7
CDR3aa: CASTSGGSSYEQYF
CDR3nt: TGTGCCAGCACTTCAGGGGGTTCATCCTACGAGCAGTACTTC

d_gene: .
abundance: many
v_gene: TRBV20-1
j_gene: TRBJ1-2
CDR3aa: CNSYGYTF
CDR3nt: TGCAACAGCTATGGCTACACCTTC

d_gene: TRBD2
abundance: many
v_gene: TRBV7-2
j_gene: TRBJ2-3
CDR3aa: CASSLVGTSGGEDTQYF
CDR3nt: TGTGCCAGCAGCTTAGTAGGGACTAGCGGGGGTGAGGATACGCAGTATTTT

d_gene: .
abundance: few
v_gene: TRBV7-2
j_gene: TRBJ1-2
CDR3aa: CASSLKGLNYGYTF
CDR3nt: TGTGCCAGCAGCCTAAAGGGACTGAACTATGGCTACACCTTC

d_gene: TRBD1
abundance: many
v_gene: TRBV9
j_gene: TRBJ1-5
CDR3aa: CASSVGQVPWPQHF
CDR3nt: TGTGCCAGCAGCGTCGGACAGGTCCCATGGCCCCAGCATTTT

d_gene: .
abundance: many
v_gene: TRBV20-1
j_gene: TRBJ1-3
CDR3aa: CSARIQGLGNTIYF
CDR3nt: TGCAGTGCTAGAATACAGGGATTGGGAAACACCATATATTTT

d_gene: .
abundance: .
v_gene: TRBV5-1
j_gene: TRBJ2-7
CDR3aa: CASTKESGQPYEQYF
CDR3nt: TGCGCCAGCACTAAGGAGAGTGGACAGCCCTACGAGCAGTACTTC

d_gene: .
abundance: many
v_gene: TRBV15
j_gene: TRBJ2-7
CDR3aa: CATSRDLAGPYEQYF
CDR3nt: TGTGCCACCAGCAGAGATCTCGCTGGCCCCTACGAGCAGTACTTC

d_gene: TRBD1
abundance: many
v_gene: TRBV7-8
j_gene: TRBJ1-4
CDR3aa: CASSSRQGQGVLFF
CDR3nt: TGTGCCAGCAGCTCGCGACAGGGTCAAGGGGTACTGTTTTTT

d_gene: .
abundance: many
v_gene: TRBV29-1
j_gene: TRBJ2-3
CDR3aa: CSVDRGTDTQYF
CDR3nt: TGCAGCGTTGACAGGGGCACAGATACGCAGTATTTT

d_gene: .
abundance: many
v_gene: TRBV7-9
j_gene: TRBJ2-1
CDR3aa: CASSLGHGYLSYNEQFF
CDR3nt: TGTGCCAGCAGCTTAGGGCACGGTTACCTCTCCTACAATGAGCAGTTCTTC

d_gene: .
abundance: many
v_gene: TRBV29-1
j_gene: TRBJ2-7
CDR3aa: CSVVGRTSYEQYF
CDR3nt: TGCAGCGTTGTTGGGCGGACATCATACGAGCAGTACTTC

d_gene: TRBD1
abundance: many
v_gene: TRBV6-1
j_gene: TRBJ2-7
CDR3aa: CASSTTGGAPYEQYF
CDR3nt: TGTGCCAGCAGCACTACAGGGGGTGCGCCCTACGAGCAGTACTTC

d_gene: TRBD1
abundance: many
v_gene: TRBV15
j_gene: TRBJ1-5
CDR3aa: CATSRDQAGQGSGAQHF
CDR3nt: TGTGCCACCAGCAGAGATCAGGCGGGACAGGGTAGTGGAGCCCAGCATTTT

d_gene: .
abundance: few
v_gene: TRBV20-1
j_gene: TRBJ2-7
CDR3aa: CSATEGGWEYEQYF
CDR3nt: TGCAGTGCGACCGAAGGGGGGTGGGAATACGAGCAGTACTTC

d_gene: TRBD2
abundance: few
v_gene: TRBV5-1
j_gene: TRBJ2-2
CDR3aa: CASSLATLAGDTGELFF
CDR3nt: TGCGCCAGCAGCTTGGCCACCTTAGCGGGGGACACCGGGGAGCTGTTTTTT

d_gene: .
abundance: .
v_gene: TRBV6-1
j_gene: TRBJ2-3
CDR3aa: CASSQTPGPLRPDTHYF
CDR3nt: TGTGCCAGCAGCCAAACACCGGGACCGCTAAGGCCAGACACGCACTATTTT

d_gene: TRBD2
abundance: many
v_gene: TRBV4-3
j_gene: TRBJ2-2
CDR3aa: CASSFGLAVNTGELFF
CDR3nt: TGCGCCAGCAGCTTTGGACTAGCGGTCAACACCGGGGAGCTGTTTTTT

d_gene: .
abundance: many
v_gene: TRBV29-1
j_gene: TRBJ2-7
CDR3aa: CSVGHGSSYEQYF
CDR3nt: TGCAGCGTTGGTCATGGAAGCTCCTACGAGCAGTACTTC

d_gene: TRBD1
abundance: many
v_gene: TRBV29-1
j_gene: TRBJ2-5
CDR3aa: CSVVRTGVMRGETQYF
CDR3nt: TGCAGCGTTGTTCGGACAGGGGTGATGAGGGGAGAGACCCAGTACTTC

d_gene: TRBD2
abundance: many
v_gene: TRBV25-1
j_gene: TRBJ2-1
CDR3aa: CASSEYGDRRVSGSYSYNEQFF
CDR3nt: TGTGCCAGCAGTGAATACGGTGACAGGCGGGTTAGCGGGAGCTACTCCTACAATGAGCAGTTCTTC

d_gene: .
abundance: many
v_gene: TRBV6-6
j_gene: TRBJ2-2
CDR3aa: CASNGGSGELFF
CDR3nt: TGTGCCAGCAACGGAGGGTCCGGGGAGCTGTTTTTT

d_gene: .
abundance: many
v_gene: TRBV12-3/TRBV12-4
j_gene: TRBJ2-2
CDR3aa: CATLGAGELFF
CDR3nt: TGTGCCACCCTAGGGGCAGGGGAGCTGTTTTTT

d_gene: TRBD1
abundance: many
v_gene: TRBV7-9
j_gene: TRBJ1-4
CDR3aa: CASSLPDRVTHEKLFF
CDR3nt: TGTGCCAGCAGCTTACCGGACAGGGTTACTCATGAAAAACTGTTTTTT

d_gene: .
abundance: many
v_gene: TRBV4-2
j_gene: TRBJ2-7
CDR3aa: CASSQDIPPASEQYF
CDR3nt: TGTGCCAGCAGCCAAGACATACCCCCTGCTTCCGAGCAGTACTTC

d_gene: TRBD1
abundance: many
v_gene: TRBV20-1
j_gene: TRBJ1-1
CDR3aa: CSAETHRGNTEAFF
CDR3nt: TGCAGTGCTGAAACTCACAGGGGGAACACTGAAGCTTTCTTT

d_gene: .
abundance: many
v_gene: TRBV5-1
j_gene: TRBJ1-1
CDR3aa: CASSLGREAFF
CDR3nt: TGCGCCAGCAGCTTGGGGAGAGAAGCTTTCTTT

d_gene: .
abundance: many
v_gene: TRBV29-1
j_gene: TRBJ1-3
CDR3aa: CSVDSLGGNTIYF
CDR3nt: TGCAGCGTTGATTCTCTAGGAGGAAACACCATATATTTT

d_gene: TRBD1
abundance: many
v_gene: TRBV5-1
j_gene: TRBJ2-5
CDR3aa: CASSGGQSYQETQYF
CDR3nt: TGCGCCAGCAGCGGGGGACAGAGTTACCAAGAGACCCAGTACTTC

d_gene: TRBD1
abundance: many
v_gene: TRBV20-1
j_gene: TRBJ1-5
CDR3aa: CSAWQQDRGFRQPQHF
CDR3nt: TGCAGTGCTTGGCAGCAGGACAGGGGATTTCGGCAGCCCCAGCATTTT

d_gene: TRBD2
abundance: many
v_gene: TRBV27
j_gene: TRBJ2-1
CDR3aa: CASSLLAGGQLVRNEQFF
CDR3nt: TGTGCCAGCAGTTTATTAGCGGGGGGTCAGTTGGTACGCAATGAGCAGTTCTTC

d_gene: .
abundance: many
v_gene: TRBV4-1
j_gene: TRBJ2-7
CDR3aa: CASSQGARVVSEQYF
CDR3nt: TGCGCCAGCAGCCAAGGGGCCAGGGTTGTTTCCGAGCAGTACTTC

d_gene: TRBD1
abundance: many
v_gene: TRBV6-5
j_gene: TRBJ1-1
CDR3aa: CASSSVQGSNTEAFF
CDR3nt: TGTGCCAGCAGTTCAGTACAGGGGTCGAACACTGAAGCTTTCTTT

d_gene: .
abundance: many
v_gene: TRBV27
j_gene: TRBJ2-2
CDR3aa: CASSWLGGELFF
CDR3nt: TGTGCCAGCAGTTGGTTGGGCGGGGAGCTGTTTTTT

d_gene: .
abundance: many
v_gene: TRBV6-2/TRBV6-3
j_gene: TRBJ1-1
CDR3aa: CASSYQQAKGTEAFF
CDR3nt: TGTGCCAGCAGTTATCAACAGGCCAAGGGCACTGAAGCTTTCTTT

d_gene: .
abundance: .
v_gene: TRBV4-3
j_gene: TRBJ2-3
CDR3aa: CASSQEGSSTDTQYF
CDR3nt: TGCGCCAGCAGCCAAGAAGGCTCTAGCACAGATACGCAGTATTTT

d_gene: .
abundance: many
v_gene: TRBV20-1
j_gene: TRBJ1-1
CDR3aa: CSARAPYPTEAFF
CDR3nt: TGCAGTGCTAGAGCCCCATACCCCACTGAAGCTTTCTTT

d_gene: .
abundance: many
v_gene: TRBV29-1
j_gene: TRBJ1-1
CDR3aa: CSVTSGTTNTEAFF
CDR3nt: TGCAGCGTGACTTCCGGGACAACGAACACTGAAGCTTTCTTT

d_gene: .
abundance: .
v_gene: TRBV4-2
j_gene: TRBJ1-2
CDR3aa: CASSQVGRLTSDGYTF
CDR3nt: TGTGCCAGCAGCCAAGTGGGGCGCCTGACCTCGGATGGCTACACCTTC

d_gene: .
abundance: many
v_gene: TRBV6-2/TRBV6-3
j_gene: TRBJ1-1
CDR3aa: CASSYGVPEEIF
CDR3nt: TGTGCCAGCAGTTACGGAGTGCCTGAGGAGATCTTT

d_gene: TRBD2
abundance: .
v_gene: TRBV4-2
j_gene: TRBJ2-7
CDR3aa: CASSQLYSLAGDSYEQYF
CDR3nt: TGTGCCAGCAGCCAACTATACTCTCTAGCGGGGGACTCCTACGAGCAGTACTTC

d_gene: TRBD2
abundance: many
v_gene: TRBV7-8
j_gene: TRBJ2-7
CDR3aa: CASSPWSTSDSYEQYF
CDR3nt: TGTGCCAGCAGCCCCTGGTCAACTAGCGACTCCTACGAGCAGTACTTC

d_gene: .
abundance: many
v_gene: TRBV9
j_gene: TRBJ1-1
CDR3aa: CASSGGPGRTNTEAFF
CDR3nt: TGTGCCAGCAGCGGAGGACCCGGACGGACAAACACTGAAGCTTTCTTT

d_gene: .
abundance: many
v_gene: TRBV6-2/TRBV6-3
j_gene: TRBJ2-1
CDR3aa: CASTGNFPYNEQFF
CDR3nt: TGTGCCAGCACGGGGAATTTCCCCTACAATGAGCAGTTCTTC

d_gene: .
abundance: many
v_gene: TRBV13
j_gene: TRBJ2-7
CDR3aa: CASSPSFGYEQYF
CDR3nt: TGTGCCAGCAGCCCATCTTTTGGTTACGAGCAGTACTTC

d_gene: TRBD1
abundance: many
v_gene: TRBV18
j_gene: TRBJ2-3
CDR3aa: CASSPRTGESDTQYF
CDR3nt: TGTGCCAGCTCACCACGGACAGGGGAGTCAGATACGCAGTATTTT

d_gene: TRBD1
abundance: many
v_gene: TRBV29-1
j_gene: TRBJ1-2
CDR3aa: CSVHRGTQHGYTF
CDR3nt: TGCAGCGTCCACAGGGGGACCCAACATGGCTACACCTTC

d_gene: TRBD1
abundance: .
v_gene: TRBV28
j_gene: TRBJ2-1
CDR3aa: CASSGYRGISYNEQFF
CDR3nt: TGTGCCAGCAGTGGATACAGGGGTATCTCCTACAATGAGCAGTTCTTC